Below, one TCR beta chain is given with its context. Its target is unknown. PCR employed 60 Vbeta and 13 Jbeta primers. The protocol was immunoSEQ multiplex PCR, while the TCRdb copy is restricted to in-frame clones and leaves out a portion. This table holds 120,000 or so clones, approximately 77% found once. The data were taken from a study of cytomegalovirus exposure and HLA in healthy donors. General study results and limits: Associated with cytomegalovirus, according to the listing, were around 160 TCR beta chains. Judged likely to be a sequencing artifact was a cluster of highly shared sequence variants. Earlier analysis found most TCR beta V segments productive about 90% or about 30% of the time. Some public TCRs appeared in many individuals, while most sequences were rare.

J lost 7 bases, V lost 6 bases, and 9 bases had no gene match. CDR1 is LNHDA and CDR2 is SQIVND in the germline V gene (reference sequence). The CDR3 extends over 14 amino acids. Input material: PBMCs. The receptor was isolated from a man between 18 and 29 years old in good health and CMV-seronegative. This chain joins TRBV19 and TRBJ1-2, with 9 bases identical to TRBD1. The CDR3 region is CASRVGQGRRGYTF. The CDR3 region has the DNA TGTGCCAGTAGAGTGGGACAGGGAAGGCGTGGCTACACCTTC.